The sequence of this T cell receptor (beta chain) was determined in a study of shared clonotypes between healthy human individuals. Study details: With ages of 18 to 49, the donors were a couple of women and three men.

The ends were cut back, 5 bases at V and 7 bases at J, with 21 bases in the middle. Germline V CDR1 and CDR2: SEHNR, FQNEAQ (reference sequence). The CDR3 runs 15 residues. It was around 180 ng DNA, tens of thousands of T cell genomes, that sorted-subset replicate PCRs used. Only in-frame clones appear in the TCRdb table, and some are missing; sequencing was by immunoSEQ multiplex PCR. The sample records about 680,000 clones, under 95% being singletons. Concerning this clone itself: Its antigen is still unknown.

Whole-study results and caveats: A handful of donors had roughly 5% of their naive CD4 clonotypes in common.

Naivety among CD8 cells was defined by CD45RO negativity and positive CCR7 selection, thereby excluding terminally differentiated effector memory CD45RA+ cells. Donation came from healthy HIV-negative adults that had no recent acute infections or vaccinations. The J gene is TRBJ2-7, the V gene TRBV7-9; D might be TRBD2 (5 bases). The sequence was collected from a man aged 25-45 years in good health. The sample was naive CD8+ T cells sorted from blood. The CDR3 nucleotides are TGTGCCAGCAGCCCCACCCCAGTACTAGGTTTGGAGCAGTACTTC. Encoded protein: CASSPTPVLGLEQYF. The entire variable domain, with the rest obtained from reference TRBV7-9 and TRBJ2-7, is as follows: DTGVSQNPRHKITKRGQNVTFRCDPISEHNRLYWYRQTLGQGPEFLTYFQNEAQLEKSRLLSDRFSAERPKGSFSTLEIQRTEQGDSAMYLCASSPTPVLGLEQYFGPGTRLTVT.